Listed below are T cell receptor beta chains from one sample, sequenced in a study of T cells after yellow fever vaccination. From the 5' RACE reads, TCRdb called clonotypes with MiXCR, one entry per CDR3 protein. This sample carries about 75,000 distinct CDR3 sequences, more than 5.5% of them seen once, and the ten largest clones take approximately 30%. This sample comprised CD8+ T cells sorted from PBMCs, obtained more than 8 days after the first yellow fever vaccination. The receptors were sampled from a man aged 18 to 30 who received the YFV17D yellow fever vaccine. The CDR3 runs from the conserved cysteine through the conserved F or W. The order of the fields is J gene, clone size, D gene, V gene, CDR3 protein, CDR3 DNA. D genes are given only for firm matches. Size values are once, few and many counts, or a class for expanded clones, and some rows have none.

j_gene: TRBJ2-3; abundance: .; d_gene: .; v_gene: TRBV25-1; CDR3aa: CATQADTQYF; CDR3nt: TGTGCCACCCAGGCAGATACGCAGTATTTT
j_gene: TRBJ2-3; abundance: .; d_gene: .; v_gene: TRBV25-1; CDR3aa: CASSGLRDNGTDTQYF; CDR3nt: TGTGCCAGCAGTGGCCTCCGGGACAACGGCACAGATACGCAGTATTTT
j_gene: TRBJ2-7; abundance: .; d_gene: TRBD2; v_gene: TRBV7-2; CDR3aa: CASSFSGGAYEQYF; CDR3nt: TGTGCCAGCAGCTTTAGCGGGGGGGCGTACGAGCAGTACTTC
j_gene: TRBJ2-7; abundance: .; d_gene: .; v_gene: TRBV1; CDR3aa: CTSSPNGSSYEQYF; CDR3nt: TGCACCAGCAGCCCCAACGGGAGCTCCTACGAGCAGTACTTC
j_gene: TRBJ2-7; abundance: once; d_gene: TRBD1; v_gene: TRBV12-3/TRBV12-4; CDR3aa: CASGSGTGDEQYF; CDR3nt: TGTGCCAGCGGATCCGGGACAGGGGACGAGCAGTACTTC
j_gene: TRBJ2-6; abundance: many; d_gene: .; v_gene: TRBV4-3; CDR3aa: CASSQELLLSGANVLTF; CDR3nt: TGCGCCAGCAGCCAAGAATTGCTCCTCTCTGGGGCCAACGTCCTGACTTTC
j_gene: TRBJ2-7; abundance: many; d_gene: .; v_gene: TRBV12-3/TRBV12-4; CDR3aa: CASSGDGYEQYF; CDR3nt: TGTGCCAGCAGCGGGGACGGCTACGAGCAGTACTTC
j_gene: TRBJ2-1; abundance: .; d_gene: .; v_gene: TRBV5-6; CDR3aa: CASSPGLVSWEQFF; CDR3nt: TGTGCCAGCAGCCCGGGGCTCGTCTCCTGGGAACAGTTCTTC
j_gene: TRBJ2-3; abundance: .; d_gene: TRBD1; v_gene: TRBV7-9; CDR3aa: CASSLGQGIPDTQYF; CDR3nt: TGTGCCAGCAGCTTGGGACAGGGGATACCAGATACGCAGTATTTT
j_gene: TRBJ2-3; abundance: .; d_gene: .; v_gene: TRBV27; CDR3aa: CASSFWQDTQYF; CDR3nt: TGTGCCAGCAGTTTTTGGCAAGATACGCAGTATTTT
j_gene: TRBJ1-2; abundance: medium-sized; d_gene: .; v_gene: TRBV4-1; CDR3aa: CASSQVRTGYGYTF; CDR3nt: TGCGCCAGCAGCCAAGTAAGGACGGGTTATGGCTACACCTTC
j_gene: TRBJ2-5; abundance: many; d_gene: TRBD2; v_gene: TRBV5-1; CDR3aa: CASSLGLAGGFQETQYF; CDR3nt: TGCGCCAGCAGCTTGGGACTAGCGGGGGGATTCCAAGAGACCCAGTACTTC
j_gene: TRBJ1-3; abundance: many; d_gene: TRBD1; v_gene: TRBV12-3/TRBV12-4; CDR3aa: CASSVQGALGNTIYF; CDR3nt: TGTGCCAGCAGTGTACAGGGGGCGCTGGGAAACACCATATATTTT
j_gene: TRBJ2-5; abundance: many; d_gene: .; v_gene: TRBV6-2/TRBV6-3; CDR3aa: CASSYTGIQETQYF; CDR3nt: TGTGCCAGCAGTTACACGGGCATTCAAGAGACCCAGTACTTC
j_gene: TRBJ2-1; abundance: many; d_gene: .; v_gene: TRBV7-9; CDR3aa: CASSFPGNEQFF; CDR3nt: TGTGCCAGCAGCTTCCCGGGCAATGAGCAGTTCTTC
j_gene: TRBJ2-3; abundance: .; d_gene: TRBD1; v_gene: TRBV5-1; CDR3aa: CASSLTGGSSGTDTQYF; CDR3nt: TGCGCCAGCAGCTTGACAGGGGGGTCCTCCGGCACAGATACGCAGTATTTT
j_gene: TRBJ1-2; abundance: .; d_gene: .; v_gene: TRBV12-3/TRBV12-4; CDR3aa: CASSLGNGYGYTF; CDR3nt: TGTGCCAGCAGTTTAGGTAACGGATATGGCTACACCTTC
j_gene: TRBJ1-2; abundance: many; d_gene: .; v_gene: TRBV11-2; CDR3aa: CASSFGQGLGGYTF; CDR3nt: TGTGCCAGCAGCTTCGGCCAGGGGTTAGGCGGCTACACCTTC
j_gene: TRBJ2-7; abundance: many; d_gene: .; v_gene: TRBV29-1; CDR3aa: CSVNQGYEQYF; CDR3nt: TGCAGCGTCAATCAGGGCTACGAGCAGTACTTC
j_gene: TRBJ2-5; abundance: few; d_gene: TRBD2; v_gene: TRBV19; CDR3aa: CASSASGGLQETQYF; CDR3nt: TGTGCCAGTAGTGCTAGCGGCGGACTGCAAGAGACCCAGTACTTC
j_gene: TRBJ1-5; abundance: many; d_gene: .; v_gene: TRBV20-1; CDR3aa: CSASLSGGGNQPQHF; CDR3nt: TGCAGTGCTAGTCTATCCGGGGGCGGGAATCAGCCCCAGCATTTT
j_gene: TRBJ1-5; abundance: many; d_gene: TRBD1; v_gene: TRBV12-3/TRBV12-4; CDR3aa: CASRTTGGGQPQHF; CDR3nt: TGTGCCAGCAGAACGACAGGGGGCGGTCAGCCCCAGCATTTT
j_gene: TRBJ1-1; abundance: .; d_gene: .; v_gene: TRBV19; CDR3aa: CASTLTALNTEAFF; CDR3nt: TGTGCCAGTACCCTTACAGCTCTGAACACTGAAGCTTTCTTT
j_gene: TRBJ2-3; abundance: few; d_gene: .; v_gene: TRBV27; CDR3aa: CATTGFRDTQYF; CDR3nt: TGTGCCACCACCGGGTTTCGAGATACGCAGTATTTT
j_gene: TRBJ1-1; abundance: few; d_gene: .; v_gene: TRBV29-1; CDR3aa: CSVLIGVWGTEAFF; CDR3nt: TGCAGCGTTCTGATAGGGGTCTGGGGCACTGAAGCTTTCTTT
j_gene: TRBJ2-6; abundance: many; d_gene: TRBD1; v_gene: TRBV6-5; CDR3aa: CASSYLTGDSGANVLTF; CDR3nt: TGTGCCAGCAGTTACTTGACAGGGGACTCTGGGGCCAACGTCCTGACTTTC
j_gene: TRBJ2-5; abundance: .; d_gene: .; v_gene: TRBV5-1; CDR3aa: CASSFRGLGEETQYF; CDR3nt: TGCGCCAGCAGCTTCCGGGGGCTGGGCGAAGAGACCCAGTACTTC
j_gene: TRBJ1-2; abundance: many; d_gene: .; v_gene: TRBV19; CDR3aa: CASSPQGYGYTF; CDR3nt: TGTGCCAGTAGTCCACAGGGATATGGCTACACCTTC
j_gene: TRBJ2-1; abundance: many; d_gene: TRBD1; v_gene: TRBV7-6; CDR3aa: CASSNRDRGGNEQFF; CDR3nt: TGTGCCAGCAGCAACCGGGACAGGGGTGGGAATGAGCAGTTCTTC
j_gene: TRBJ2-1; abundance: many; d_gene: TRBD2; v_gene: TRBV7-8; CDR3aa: CASSLVLAGENNEQFF; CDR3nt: TGTGCCAGCAGCTTAGTCCTAGCGGGGGAAAACAATGAGCAGTTCTTC
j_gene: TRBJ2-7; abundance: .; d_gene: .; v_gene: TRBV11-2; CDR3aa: CASSLGPRSGDEQYF; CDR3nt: TGTGCCAGCAGCTTAGGACCTCGCTCCGGGGACGAGCAGTACTTC
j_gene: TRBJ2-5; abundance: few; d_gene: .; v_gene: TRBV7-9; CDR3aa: CASSPRLGLRETQYF; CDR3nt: TGTGCCAGCAGCCCGAGACTAGGTCTCCGAGAGACCCAGTACTTC
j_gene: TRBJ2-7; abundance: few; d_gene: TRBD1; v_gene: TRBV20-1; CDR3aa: CSAPVSGTGVNEQYF; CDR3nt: TGCAGTGCACCAGTCTCCGGGACAGGGGTAAACGAGCAGTACTTC
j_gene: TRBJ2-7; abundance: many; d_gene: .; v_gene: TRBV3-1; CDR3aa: CASSRGRGGYEQYF; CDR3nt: TGTGCCAGCAGCCGGGGCAGGGGGGGCTACGAGCAGTACTTC
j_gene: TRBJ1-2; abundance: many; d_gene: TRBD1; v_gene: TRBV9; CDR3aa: CASSDPGQGRYGYTF; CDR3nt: TGTGCCAGCAGCGACCCGGGACAGGGGCGCTATGGCTACACCTTC
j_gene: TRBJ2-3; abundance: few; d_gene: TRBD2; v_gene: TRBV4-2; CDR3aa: CASSSLAGLTDTQYF; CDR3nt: TGTGCCAGCAGCTCATTAGCGGGGCTCACAGATACGCAGTATTTT
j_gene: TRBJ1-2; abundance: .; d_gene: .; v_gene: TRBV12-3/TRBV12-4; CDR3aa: CASSFVISYGYTF; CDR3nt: TGTGCCAGCAGTTTTGTCATCTCCTATGGCTACACCTTC
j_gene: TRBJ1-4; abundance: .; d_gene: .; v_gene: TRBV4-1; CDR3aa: CASSLQINEKLFF; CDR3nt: TGCGCCAGCAGCCTACAGATTAATGAAAAACTGTTTTTT
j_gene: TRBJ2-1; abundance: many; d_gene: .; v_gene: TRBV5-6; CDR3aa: CASSLRGRNNEQFF; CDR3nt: TGTGCCAGCAGCCTAAGGGGACGGAACAATGAGCAGTTCTTC
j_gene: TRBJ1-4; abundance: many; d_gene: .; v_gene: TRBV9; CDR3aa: CASSVGMAFPTNEKLFF; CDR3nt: TGTGCCAGCAGCGTAGGGATGGCATTTCCTACTAATGAAAAACTGTTTTTT
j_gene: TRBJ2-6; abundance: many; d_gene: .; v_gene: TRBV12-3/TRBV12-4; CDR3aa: CASSLGGVAGANVLTF; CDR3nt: TGTGCCAGCAGTTTGGGTGGGGTTGCTGGGGCCAACGTCCTGACTTTC
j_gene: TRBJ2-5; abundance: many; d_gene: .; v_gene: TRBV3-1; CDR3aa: CASSSTWRLETQYF; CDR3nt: TGTGCCAGCAGCTCGACCTGGCGTCTCGAGACCCAGTACTTC
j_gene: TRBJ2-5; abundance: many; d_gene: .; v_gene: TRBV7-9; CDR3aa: CASSLVEGLQETQYF; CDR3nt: TGTGCCAGCAGCTTAGTCGAGGGTCTACAAGAGACCCAGTACTTC
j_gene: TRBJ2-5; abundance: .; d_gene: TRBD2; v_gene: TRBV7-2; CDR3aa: CASAGSSGGLETQYF; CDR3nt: TGTGCCAGCGCCGGGTCTAGCGGGGGCCTAGAGACCCAGTACTTC
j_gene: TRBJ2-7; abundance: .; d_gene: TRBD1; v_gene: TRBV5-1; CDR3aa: CASSYPGQSEQYF; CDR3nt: TGCGCCAGCAGTTATCCGGGACAGAGCGAGCAGTACTTC
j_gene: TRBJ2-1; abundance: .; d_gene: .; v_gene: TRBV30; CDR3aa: CAWSVRGQHNEQFF; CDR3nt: TGTGCCTGGAGTGTACGAGGACAGCACAATGAGCAGTTCTTC
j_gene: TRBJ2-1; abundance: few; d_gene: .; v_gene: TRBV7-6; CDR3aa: CASSLDPPAGGGYNEQFF; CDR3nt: TGTGCCAGCAGCTTAGACCCGCCCGCGGGCGGTGGGTACAATGAGCAGTTCTTC
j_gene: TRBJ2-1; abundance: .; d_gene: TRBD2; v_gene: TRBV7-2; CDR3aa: CASSLARGGGVLYNEQFF; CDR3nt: TGTGCCAGCAGCTTAGCGCGAGGTGGGGGGGTCCTCTACAATGAGCAGTTCTTC
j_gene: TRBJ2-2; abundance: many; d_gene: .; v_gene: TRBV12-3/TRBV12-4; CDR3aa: CASSLIAGELFF; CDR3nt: TGTGCCAGCAGTTTAATAGCCGGGGAGCTGTTTTTT
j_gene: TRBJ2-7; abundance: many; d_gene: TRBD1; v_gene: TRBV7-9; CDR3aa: CASSSRDRVYEQYF; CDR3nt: TGTGCCAGCAGCTCCCGGGACAGAGTCTACGAGCAGTACTTC